One and the same sample provided the 28 T cell receptor beta chains below, sequenced in a study of T cells in Graves' hyperthyroidism and ophthalmopathy. Regions amplified from RNA transcripts were the TCR beta CDR3 regions. During a first-round RT-PCR of the TCR CDR3, the HTBI primer set was used. MiXCR, run by TCRdb on the multiplex PCR reads, gives a single entry per CDR3 protein. The sample shows 800,000 or so distinct CDR3 sequences, 38% of them seen only once. Sequencing was carried out using blood. The receptor source for this set is a man younger than 35 with Graves' hyperthyroidism.

The chain couples TRBV5-8 to TRBJ2-5; 7 bases map to TRBD1. Unmatched junction bases numbered 15, after V lost 3 bases and J lost 4 bases. CDR3 length equals 17 residues. The germline V gene has CDR1 SGHTS and CDR2 YDEGEE. Here the CDR3 reads CASSSIGRTGRRETQYF. CDR3 nucleotides: TGTGCCAGCAGCTCCATAGGCAGGACAGGTCGGCGAGAGACCCAGTACTTC.

The J gene is TRBJ1-2, the V gene TRBV20-1, with D possibly being TRBD1 (5 bases). Trimming removed 1 base from V and 2 bases from J, with 11 bases in between. The CDR3 covers 14 residues. Germline V gene data show CDR1 as DFQATT and CDR2 as SNEGSKA (reference sequence). The CDR3 DNA reads as TGCAGTGCTAGAGTCTCCGGGGGGAACTATGGCTACACCTTC. Protein: CSARVSGGNYGYTF.

The rearrangement joins TRBV19 to TRBJ2-5; 8 nucleotides line up with TRBD2. V dropped 5 bases and J dropped 4; count of bases not matched to a gene: 6. This CDR3 has 14 amino acids. Germline V gives CDR1 LNHDA, CDR2 SQIVND (reference sequence). CDR3 protein: CASSGGTRRETQYF. Here the CDR3 DNA reads TGTGCCAGTAGTGGCGGGACTAGGAGAGAGACCCAGTACTTC. The variable domain in full, with the rest retrieved from reference TRBV19 and TRBJ2-5, is DGGITQSPKYLFRKEGQNVTLSCEQNLNHDAMYWYRQDPGQGLRLIYYSQIVNDFQKGDIAEGYSVSREKKESFPLTVTSAQKNPTAFYLCASSGGTRRETQYFGPGTRLLVL.

V gene TRBV10-3 combines with J gene TRBJ1-5; TRBD1 aligns across 7 bases. Germline assignment: CDR1 ENHRY and CDR2 SYGVKD. The length of the CDR3 is 13 residues. J lost 11 bases, V lost 6 bases, and 10 bases had no gene match. In DNA form, the CDR3 reads TGTGCCATCAGCGCCGGGACAGAAGAGACCCAGCATTTT. Translation gives CAISAGTEETQHF.

The chain joins TRBV19 to TRBJ1-1; 7 nucleotides agree with TRBD1. Trimming removed 4 bases from V and 0 bases from J; junction bases left unmatched: 5. There are 15 residues in the CDR3. Germline V lookup: CDR1 LNHDA, CDR2 SQIVND (reference sequence). CDR3 amino acids: CASSRQGLLNTEAFF. The CDR3 bases are TGTGCCAGTAGTAGACAGGGTCTTCTGAACACTGAAGCTTTCTTT.

This sequence joins TRBV7-9 and TRBJ1-1; D uncertain. V lost 7 bases, J lost 1 base, and 13 bases lay in between. Germline V gene lookup returns CDR1 SEHNR and CDR2 FQNEAQ (reference sequence). This CDR3 spans 14 amino acids. The CDR3 spells CASTPGTSNTEAFF. For the CDR3, the DNA is TGTGCCAGCACCCCAGGAACATCGAACACTGAAGCTTTCTTT.

The chain has TRBV7-2 and TRBJ2-7, with 9 positions matching TRBD2. Per germline, CDR1 SGHTA and CDR2 FQGNSA. J gave up 1 base and V 8 bases, and 9 bases lay outside the gene matches. The CDR3 has 15 residues. CDR3 nucleotide sequence: TGTGCCAGCGGGCCGGCGGGGGGGCCTTCCTACGAGCAGTACTTC. It is translated as CASGPAGGPSYEQYF.

This clonotype was detected many times. The chain has TRBV10-3 and TRBJ1-1; D not certain. This CDR3 comprises 12 residues. CDR1 and CDR2 from the germline V gene are ENHRY and SYGVKD. The V and J ends lost 8 bases and 10 bases respectively, with 17 bases between them. The CDR3 DNA sequence: TGTGCCATCGGGGAAACCCTTATAGGAGCTTTCTTT. This translates into CAIGETLIGAFF.

This clonotype was counted a few times. The V call is TRBV5-1, the J call TRBJ2-7; 9 nucleotides align to TRBD1. Germline CDR1 is SGHRS and CDR2 is YFSETQ. The CDR3 contains 14 residues. V was clipped by 3 bases and J by 6 bases; unmatched bases: 7. CDR3 sequence: CASSSTQGAVEQYF. The CDR3 coding sequence is TGCGCCAGCAGCTCGACACAGGGGGCGGTCGAGCAGTACTTC.

V gene TRBV25-1 combines with J gene TRBJ1-2; 7 bases match TRBD1. Looked up from germline, CDR1 is MGHDK and CDR2 is SYGVNS. The length of the CDR3 is 13 residues. After removal of 8 bases from V and 4 bases from J, the junction contained 7 bases not matched to a gene. Written as DNA, the CDR3 is TGTGCCAGCGTTGGAGACAGGGTCTATGGCTACACCTTC. Protein product: CASVGDRVYGYTF.

This clonotype was seen many times. This chain links TRBV2 with TRBJ2-7, with 14 bases lining up with TRBD2. CDR1 is SNHLY and CDR2 is FYNNEI in the germline V gene. The CDR3 length is 15 residues. The V and J ends lost 6 bases and 1 base, in that order; junction bases with no gene match: 2. The CDR3 DNA sequence: TGTGCCAGCAGAGGGACTAGCGGGGGATCCTACGAGCAGTACTTC. Its translation is CASRGTSGGSYEQYF.

This clonotype was seen a handful of times. The chain joins TRBV9 to TRBJ1-4; D is undetermined. Germline assignment: CDR1 SGDLS and CDR2 YYNGEE. CDR3 length: 14 amino acids. Trimming pared 4 bases from V and 4 bases from J, leaving 11 bases between. CDR3 protein: CASSSRGDNEKLFF. For the CDR3, the DNA is TGTGCCAGCAGCTCCCGGGGTGATAATGAAAAACTGTTTTTT. The whole variable domain, filled in from reference TRBV9 and TRBJ1-4, reads DSGVTQTPKHLITATGQRVTLRCSPRSGDLSVYWYQQSLDQGLQFLIQYYNGEERAKGNILERFSAQQFPDLHSELNLSSLELGDSALYFCASSSRGDNEKLFFGSGTQLSVL.

This clonotype was recorded many times. The chain is built from TRBV19 and TRBJ1-5; D call uncertain. Germline V gene lookup returns CDR1 LNHDA and CDR2 SQIVND (reference sequence). The length of the CDR3 is 13 residues. The V gene lost 3 bases and the J gene lost 7 bases, with 10 bases spanning the gap. The CDR3 loop reads CASSMMRGQPQHF. CDR3 in DNA: TGTGCCAGTAGTATGATGCGTGGCCAGCCCCAGCATTTT.

This clonotype has at least ten counts. V and J are TRBV7-9 and TRBJ2-5; 9 bases align to TRBD1. The V gene's germline CDR1 is SEHNR and CDR2 FQNEAQ (reference sequence). Germline trimming cut 3 bases from V and 5 bases from J; bases unmatched to any gene: 7. The CDR3 spans 15 residues. CDR3: CASSFAQGARETQYF. CDR3 DNA sequence: TGTGCCAGCAGCTTTGCACAGGGGGCGAGGGAGACCCAGTACTTC.

This clonotype is a singleton in its sample. Possible read error: a much larger clone is one base away. The missing conserved phenylalanine or tryptophan at the end of this CDR3 makes a read error likely. The V call is TRBV6-1, the J call TRBJ1-5, with TRBD1 identical over 7 bases. Germline V CDR1 and CDR2: MNHNS, SASEGT. Unmatched junction bases numbered 5, after V lost 6 bases and J lost 3 bases. The CDR3 loop spans 14 amino acids. CDR3 nucleotides: TGTGCCAGCAGCGTTGACAGGGCCAATCAGCCCCAGCATTCT. This codes for CASSVDRANQPQHS.

For this clonotype: One end of the junction varies from germline; a read error may be responsible. The genes are TRBV10-3 and TRBJ1-1; perhaps TRBD1 as D (6 bases). The CDR3 is made up of 15 amino acids. CDR1 and CDR2 from the germline V gene are ENHRY and SYGVKD. CDR3 protein: CASSPTKGGVVEAFF. CDR3 DNA sequence: TGTGCCAGCAGTCCTACTAAGGGGGGCGTAGTGGAAGCTTTCTTT.

This clonotype was counted a few times. This chain connects TRBV7-8 to TRBJ1-1; 7 nucleotides match TRBD1. Losses at the gene ends were 7 bases for V and 3 bases for J; bases not matched to a gene: 11. This CDR3 comprises 15 residues. Germline V gene lookup returns CDR1 SGHVS and CDR2 FQNEAQ. In DNA, the CDR3 is TGTGCCAGCACCCCGACAGGGAGGGGGGACACTGAAGCTTTCTTT. It yields the protein CASTPTGRGDTEAFF.

This clonotype was seen only a few times. The chain is built from TRBV12-3 or TRBV12-4 and TRBJ1-1; a possible D gene is TRBD1 (5 bases). V was shortened by 5 bases and J by 5 bases, with 18 bases between the two germline ends. CDR3 size: 15 residues. CDR3 sequence reads: CASSIDSWRGTEAFF. CDR3 DNA sequence: TGTGCCAGCAGTATCGACAGTTGGCGGGGTACTGAAGCTTTCTTT.

The chain employs TRBV9 and TRBJ2-2; 8 positions match TRBD2. V was clipped by 1 base and J by 5 bases; unmatched bases: 19. The CDR3 has 20 residues. Germline values: CDR1 SGDLS, CDR2 YYNGEE. The DNA for the CDR3 is TGTGCCAGCAGCGTAACCGAGCTGTTGCGGGAGGATTATCCGACCGGGGAGCTGTTTTTT. This encodes CASSVTELLREDYPTGELFF.

CDR3 sequence (DNA): TGTGCCAGCAGCTACCCTCCGGGGGATAATGAAAAACTGTTTTTT. This translates into CASSYPPGDNEKLFF. The chain uses TRBV7-2 and TRBJ1-4; TRBD1 is a possible D gene (5 bases). V shed 4 bases and J shed 4 bases, with 13 bases lying between them. CDR3 length: 15 residues. Germline CDR1 SGHTA, CDR2 FQGNSA.

This clonotype was recorded only once. V and J are TRBV7-3 and TRBJ2-2; TRBD2 is a possible D gene (7 bases). V lost 2 bases and J 9 bases, leaving 10 bases between the germline ends. The CDR3 totals 13 residues. Germline V gene data show CDR1 as SGHTA and CDR2 as FQGTGA. CDR3 protein: CASSLGGGRELFF. The DNA for the CDR3 is TGTGCCAGCAGCTTAGGCGGGGGCAGGGAGCTGTTTTTT.

This clonotype has a handful of counts. The genes are TRBV5-5 and TRBJ1-1; D unclear. V dropped 4 bases and J dropped 3 bases, with 13 bases sitting between them. The CDR3 contains 14 residues. The germline CDR1 and CDR2 sequences are SGHKS and YYEKEE (reference sequence). The CDR3 spells CASSPTDVHTEAFF. The CDR3 coding sequence is TGTGCCAGCAGCCCTACCGACGTCCACACTGAAGCTTTCTTT.

In its sample, this clonotype was seen a few times. The V call is TRBV15, the J call TRBJ1-2; D gene uncertain. Trimming left V 3 bases short and J 6 bases short, with 11 bases between. Germline V gives CDR1 LNHNV, CDR2 YYDKDF (reference sequence). The CDR3 is 13 residues long. This CDR3 reads CATSSWGPHGYTF. In DNA, the CDR3 is TGTGCCACCAGCAGTTGGGGTCCACATGGCTACACCTTC.

This chain connects TRBV9 to TRBJ2-2; tentative D call: TRBD1 (5 bases). The CDR3 loop spans 13 amino acids. In germline, CDR1 is SGDLS, CDR2 YYNGEE. Trimming took 6 bases from V and 4 from J, leaving 10 bases between them. The CDR3 is CASNYRSTGELFF. CDR3 nucleotides: TGTGCCAGCAATTACAGGTCCACCGGGGAGCTGTTTTTT.

To note about this clonotype: Its ends do not fully match the called genes, so a read error is possible. J is TRBJ2-2 and V is TRBV7-2, with D possibly TRBD2 on 5 matching bases. Germline assignment: CDR1 SGHTA and CDR2 FQGNSA. CDR3 size: 12 residues. The CDR3 DNA sequence: TGTGCCAGCAGCTACAACACCGGGGAGCTGGTTTTT. Amino acid sequence: CASSYNTGELVF.

The chain recombines TRBV7-2 with TRBJ2-2; 10 nucleotides line up with TRBD2. Per the germline V gene, CDR1 is SGHTA and CDR2 is FQGNSA. Trimming removed 1 base from V and 5 bases from J; junction bases left unmatched: 10. The CDR3 consists of 18 residues. This CDR3 is CASSLDRIGTSATGELFF. The CDR3 DNA reads as TGTGCCAGCAGCTTAGACAGGATAGGGACTAGCGCAACCGGGGAGCTGTTTTTT.

This clonotype was found many times. Mismatch with germline at one junction end may stem from a read error. J is TRBJ1-1 and V is TRBV5-1; unclear D gene. Germline loops: CDR1 SGHRS, CDR2 YFSETQ. This CDR3 comprises 14 residues. The CDR3 reads CASSPGRLNTEAFF. CDR3 DNA: TGTGCCAGCAGTCCCGGCAGGCTGAACACTGAAGCTTTCTTT.

This clonotype was detected only a few times. The chain is built from TRBV9 and TRBJ1-2; 7 bases are shared with TRBD1. Germline V lookup: CDR1 SGDLS, CDR2 YYNGEE. This CDR3 contains 16 residues. J gave up 0 bases and V 4 bases, and 9 bases lay outside the gene matches. The CDR3 spells CASSSTKGTANYGYTF. The CDR3 DNA follows: TGTGCCAGCAGCTCCACGAAAGGGACAGCTAACTATGGCTACACCTTC. Using reference TRBV9 and TRBJ1-2 for the parts outside the CDR3, the full variable domain is DSGVTQTPKHLITATGQRVTLRCSPRSGDLSVYWYQQSLDQGLQFLIQYYNGEERAKGNILERFSAQQFPDLHSELNLSSLELGDSALYFCASSSTKGTANYGYTFGSGTRLTVV.